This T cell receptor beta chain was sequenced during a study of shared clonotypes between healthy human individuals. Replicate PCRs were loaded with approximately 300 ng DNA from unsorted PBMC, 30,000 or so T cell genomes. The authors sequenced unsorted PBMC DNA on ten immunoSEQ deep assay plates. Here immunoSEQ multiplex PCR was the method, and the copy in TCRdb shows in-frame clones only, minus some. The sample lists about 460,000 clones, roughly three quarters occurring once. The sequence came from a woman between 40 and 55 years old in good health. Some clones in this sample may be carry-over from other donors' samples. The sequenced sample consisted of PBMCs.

The CDR3 spells CASRPSGWYEQYF. In nucleotides, the CDR3 is TGTGCCAGCAGGCCTAGCGGGTGGTACGAGCAGTACTTC. The chain links TRBV6-5 to TRBJ2-7, with 8 nucleotides matching TRBD2. The CDR3 runs to 13 residues. Trimming cost V 6 bases and J 4 bases; bases outside gene matches: 5. Germline values: CDR1 MNHEY, CDR2 SVGAGI.